The rows below give T cell receptor beta chains drawn from one sample of a study of STAT5B mutations in CD4+ large granular lymphocyte leukemia. TCRdb's table, derived via immunoSEQ multiplex PCR, lists solely in-frame clones and lacks some. The repertoire holds around 50,000 clones, with roughly 80% as singletons. Material: CD4+ T cells from blood buffy coats. These receptors were taken from a human donor in good health. CDR3s include the opening cysteine and the closing phenylalanine or tryptophan. The D gene is left open where the match is weak. Clone sizes are given selectively: once, few, many, or a class where the clone is expanded.

cdr3_aa cdr3_nt v_call clone_size d_call j_call
CAWGRMNTEAFF TGTGCCTGGGGCAGGATGAACACTGAAGCTTTCTTT TRBV30 NA NA TRBJ1-1
CASKGWFSSGGDEQFF TGTGCCAGCAAAGGTTGGTTTTCTAGCGGGGGAGATGAGCAGTTCTTC TRBV28 few TRBD2 TRBJ2-1
CAIRISEMETQYF TGTGCCATCAGAATAAGTGAAATGGAGACCCAGTACTTC TRBV10-3 NA NA TRBJ2-5
CASSTDRVTDTQYF TGTGCCAGTAGTACGGACAGGGTCACAGATACGCAGTATTTT TRBV19 NA TRBD1 TRBJ2-3
CASSPPGGLDREPLEKLFF TGTGCCAGCTCACCACCGGGGGGGCTTGACAGGGAGCCTCTCGAAAAACTGTTTTTT TRBV18 NA TRBD1 TRBJ1-4
CASSNLDQPQHF TGTGCCAGTAGTAACCTTGATCAGCCCCAGCATTTT TRBV19 NA NA TRBJ1-5
CASSPGGGPYEQFF TGTGCCAGCAGCCCGGGGGGAGGGCCCTATGAGCAGTTCTTC TRBV7-7 once TRBD2 TRBJ2-1
CASSGPSSGMTTYEQYF TGCGCCAGCAGCGGGCCTTCTAGCGGGATGACCACCTACGAGCAGTACTTC TRBV5-1 NA TRBD2 TRBJ2-7
CASSSLAGDGNEQFF TGCGCCAGCAGCTCCCTAGCGGGAGATGGCAATGAGCAGTTCTTC TRBV5-1 NA TRBD2 TRBJ2-1
CASSLASSDTQYF TGTGCCAGCAGCTTAGCGTCAAGTGATACGCAGTATTTT TRBV11-1 NA NA TRBJ2-3
CASSLGRESGELFF TGCGCCAGCAGCTTAGGCCGGGAGTCCGGGGAGCTGTTTTTT TRBV5-1 NA NA TRBJ2-2
CASSQGVGGEAQYF TGTGCCAGCAGCCAAGGGGTGGGTGGGGAGGCCCAGTACTTC TRBV4-2 NA NA TRBJ2-5
CASSGSRVHPQHF TGTGCCAGCAGTGGATCCCGGGTCCATCCCCAGCATTTT TRBV6-5 NA NA TRBJ1-5
CASSLRADDNEQFF TGCGCCAGCAGCTTGAGAGCGGACGACAATGAGCAGTTCTTC TRBV5-1 NA NA TRBJ2-1
CASSIRDSSYNEQFF TGTGCCAGTAGTATTCGAGACAGCTCCTACAATGAGCAGTTCTTC TRBV19 NA NA TRBJ2-1
CASSSGSTGELFF TGTGCCAGCTCTAGCGGTTCCACCGGGGAGCTGTTTTTT TRBV18 NA NA TRBJ2-2
CASSESRTINEQYF TGCGCCAGCAGTGAGTCTAGGACTATCAACGAGCAGTACTTC TRBV10-2 few NA TRBJ2-7
CATAGRDNSPLHF TGTGCCACCGCCGGCAGAGATAATTCACCCCTCCACTTT TRBV15 NA NA TRBJ1-6